What follows are 8 T cell receptor beta chains derived from one specimen sequenced in a study of cytomegalovirus exposure and HLA in healthy donors. PCR was performed using 60 Vbeta and 13 Jbeta primers. Sequencing used immunoSEQ multiplex PCR; TCRdb keeps in-frame clones, though not all of them. The top ten hold 1% of the sample, which has about 160,000 clones, 85% seen once. Sample: PBMCs. Every receptor here comes from a boy under 10 years old in good health and CMV-seronegative.

This rearrangement joins TRBV20-1 to TRBJ2-3; D unresolved. The CDR3 totals 11 residues. Germline-derived CDR1 and CDR2 are DFQATT and SNEGSKA (reference sequence). V was pared by 3 bases and J by 5 bases, with 6 bases between. The CDR3 sequence is CSARYGDTQYF. The CDR3, as DNA: TGCAGTGCTAGGTACGGAGATACGCAGTATTTT.

The V call is TRBV28, the J call TRBJ2-1; TRBD1 matches at 10 bases. The V gene's germline CDR1 is MDHEN and CDR2 SYDVKM. The CDR3 loop spans 14 amino acids. Unmatched junction bases numbered 2, after V lost 3 bases and J lost 6 bases. CDR3 DNA: TGTGCCAGCAGTTTGTGGACAGGGGGCAATGAGCAGTTCTTC. Translation: CASSLWTGGNEQFF.

The chain links TRBV10-2 to TRBJ1-4, with 9 bases identical to TRBD1. The CDR3 has 17 amino acids. J gave up 5 bases and V 5 bases, and 12 bases lay outside the gene matches. Germline lookup yields CDR1 WSHSY and CDR2 SAAADI. This CDR3 reads CASSPGQGTNWNEKLFF. The DNA for the CDR3 is TGCGCCAGCAGTCCGGGACAGGGTACCAACTGGAATGAAAAACTGTTTTTT.

V gene TRBV16 combines with J gene TRBJ2-6; the match to TRBD1 covers 10 bases. Germline assignment: CDR1 KGHSY and CDR2 FQNENV. The CDR3 contains 19 residues. J gave up 0 bases and V 4 bases, and 9 bases lay outside the gene matches. This chain's CDR3 is CASSRDRGFPSSGANVLTF. CDR3 coding DNA: TGTGCCAGCAGCCGGGACAGGGGTTTCCCCTCCTCTGGGGCCAACGTCCTGACTTTC.

This chain's CDR3 is CASSVEGAAFTEAFF. The CDR3 DNA reads as TGTGCCAGCAGTGTGGAAGGGGCAGCCTTCACTGAAGCTTTCTTT. The V gene is TRBV2, the J gene TRBJ1-1, with D possibly being TRBD1 (5 bases). Between the trimmed V and J ends, which lost 4 bases and 4 bases, there was a span of 16 bases. Germline CDR1 reads SNHLY; CDR2 reads FYNNEI. The CDR3 contains 15 residues.

The chain carries TRBV19 and TRBJ2-5, with TRBD1 matching 7 bases. J lost 5 bases, V lost 5 bases, and 11 bases had no gene match. The CDR3 has 15 residues. Germline V gene lookup returns CDR1 LNHDA and CDR2 SQIVND (reference sequence). The CDR3 coding sequence is TGTGCCAGTAGTTCCCGACAGGGTATAGTGGAGACCCAGTACTTC. Protein: CASSSRQGIVETQYF.

CDR3 in amino acids: CASSFGTGGNEQYV. CDR3 in DNA: TGTGCCAGCAGCTTCGGGACAGGGGGCAACGAGCAGTACGTC. The rearrangement links TRBV6-1 to TRBJ2-7; 12 nucleotides agree with TRBD1. The CDR3 loop spans 14 amino acids. Germline lookup yields CDR1 MNHNS and CDR2 SASEGT. With 6 bases clipped from V and 5 bases from J, the junction kept 5 bases outside the gene matches.

The rearrangement uses TRBV19 and TRBJ2-1, with TRBD2 identical over 15 bases. The J segment lost 3 bases and the V segment lost 6 bases, leaving 9 bases of the junction unmatched. Germline V gives CDR1 LNHDA, CDR2 SQIVND (reference sequence). The CDR3 is made up of 18 amino acids. CDR3 region: CASSPWTSGRARYNEQFF. CDR3 nucleotide sequence: TGTGCCAGTAGCCCCTGGACTAGCGGGAGGGCGCGCTACAATGAGCAGTTCTTC.